This TCR beta chain was retrieved from a study of cytomegalovirus exposure and HLA in healthy donors. Produced via immunoSEQ multiplex PCR; TCRdb's table is partial and in-frame only. This table has 350,000 or so clones, roughly 90% appearing once. V lost 7 bases and J lost 4, with 10 bases in between. The germline gives CDR1 MNHEY, CDR2 SMNVEV (reference sequence). The CDR3 has 13 residues. Broader study findings: In vitro assays verified that three CMV-associated chains recognized CMV antigens specifically.

A few counts support this clone. What it recognizes is unknown. The receptor was isolated from a woman in her late teens or twenties in good health and CMV-seronegative. The chain joins TRBV27 to TRBJ2-2; D gene uncertain. The sequenced material came from PBMCs. In DNA form, the CDR3 reads TGTGCCAGCACTTTGAGTGGCACCGGGGAGCTGTTTTTT. Translation: CASTLSGTGELFF.